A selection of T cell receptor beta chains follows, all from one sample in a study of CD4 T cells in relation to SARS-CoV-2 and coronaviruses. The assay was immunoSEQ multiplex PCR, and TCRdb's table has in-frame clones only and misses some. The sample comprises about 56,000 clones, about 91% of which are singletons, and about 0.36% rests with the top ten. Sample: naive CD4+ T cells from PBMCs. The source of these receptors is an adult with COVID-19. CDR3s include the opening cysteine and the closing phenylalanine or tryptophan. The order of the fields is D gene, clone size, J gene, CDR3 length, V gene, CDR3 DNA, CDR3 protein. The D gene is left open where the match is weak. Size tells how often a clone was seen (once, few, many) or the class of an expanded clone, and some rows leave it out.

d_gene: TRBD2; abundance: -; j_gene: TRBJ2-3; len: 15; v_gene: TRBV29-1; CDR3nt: TGCAGCGTAGAACAAGCGGGAGGTGGGACAGATACGCAGTATTTT; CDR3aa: CSVEQAGGGTDTQYF
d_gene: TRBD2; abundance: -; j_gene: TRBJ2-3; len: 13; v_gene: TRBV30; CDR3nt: TGTGCCTGGACCACGAGGGGAGGGTATACGCAGTATTTT; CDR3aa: CAWTTRGGYTQYF
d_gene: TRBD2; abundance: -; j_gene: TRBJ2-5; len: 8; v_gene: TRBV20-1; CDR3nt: TGCAGTGCTAAGCGGGACCACTTC; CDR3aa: CSAKRDHF
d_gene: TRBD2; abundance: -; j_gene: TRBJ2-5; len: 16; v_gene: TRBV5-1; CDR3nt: TGCGCCAGCAGCTTCGGTAGCGGGAGGGCCCGGGAGACCCAGTACTTC; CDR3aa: CASSFGSGRARETQYF
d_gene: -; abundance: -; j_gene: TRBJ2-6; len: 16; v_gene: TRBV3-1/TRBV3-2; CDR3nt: TGTGCCAGCAGCGATGGTGTGCGGGTGCGGGCCAACGTCCTGACTTTC; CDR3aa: CASSDGVRVRANVLTF
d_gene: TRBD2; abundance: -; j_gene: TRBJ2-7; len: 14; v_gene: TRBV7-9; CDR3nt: TGTGCCAGCAGTGTAGCGGGATCCTCATACGAGCAGTACTTC; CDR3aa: CASSVAGSSYEQYF
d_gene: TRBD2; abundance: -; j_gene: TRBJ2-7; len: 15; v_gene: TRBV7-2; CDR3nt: TGTGCCAGCAGCTTAGCGGGGGGGAGTAATTACGAGCAGTACTTC; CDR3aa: CASSLAGGSNYEQYF
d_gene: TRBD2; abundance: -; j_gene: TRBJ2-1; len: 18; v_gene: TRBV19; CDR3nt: TGTGCCAGTACCCCGGGACTAGCGGGAGGATATACCTACAATGAGCAGTTCTTC; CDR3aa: CASTPGLAGGYTYNEQFF
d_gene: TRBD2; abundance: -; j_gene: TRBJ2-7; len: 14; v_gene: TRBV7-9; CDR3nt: TGTGCCAGCAGCCGAGCGAGGGAGGGTCCCGAGCAGTACTTC; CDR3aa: CASSRAREGPEQYF
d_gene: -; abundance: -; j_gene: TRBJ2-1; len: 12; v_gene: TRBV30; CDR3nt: TGTGCCTGGAGCCTCGGCCTCAATGAGCAGTTCTTC; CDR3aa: CAWSLGLNEQFF
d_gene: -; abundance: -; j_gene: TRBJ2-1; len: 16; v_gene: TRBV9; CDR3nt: TGTGCCAGCAGCGTAGGCGGGCAGAGCTCCTACAATGAGCAGTTCTTC; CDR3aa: CASSVGGQSSYNEQFF
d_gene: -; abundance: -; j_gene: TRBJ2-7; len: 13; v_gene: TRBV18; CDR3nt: TGTGCCAGCTCAGTACACCGCGCTTACGAGCAGTACTTC; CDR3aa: CASSVHRAYEQYF
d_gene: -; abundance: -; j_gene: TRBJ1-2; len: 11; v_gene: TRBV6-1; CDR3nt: TGTGCCAGCAGTGAACTATCTGGCTACACCTTC; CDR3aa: CASSELSGYTF
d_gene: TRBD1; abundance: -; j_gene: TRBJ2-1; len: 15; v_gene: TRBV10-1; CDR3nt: TGCGCCAGCAGTAAAACAGGGGGGATTTACAATGAGCAGTTCTTC; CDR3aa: CASSKTGGIYNEQFF
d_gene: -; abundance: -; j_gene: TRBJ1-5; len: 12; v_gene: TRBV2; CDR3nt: TGTGCCAGCAGGAACGAGAATCAGCCCCAGCATTTT; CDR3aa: CASRNENQPQHF
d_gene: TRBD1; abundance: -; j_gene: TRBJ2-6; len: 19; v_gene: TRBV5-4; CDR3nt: TGTGCCAGCAGATGGACAGGGGGCGCGTCTGGGGCCGGGGCCAACGTCCTGACTTTC; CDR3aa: CASRWTGGASGAGANVLTF
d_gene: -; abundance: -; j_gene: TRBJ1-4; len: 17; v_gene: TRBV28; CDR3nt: TGTGCCAGCAGTTCACCAGCCCCAGCGGACGGTAATGAAAAACTGTTTTTT; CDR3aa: CASSSPAPADGNEKLFF
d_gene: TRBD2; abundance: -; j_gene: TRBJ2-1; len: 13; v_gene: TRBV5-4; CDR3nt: TGTGCCAGCAGCTCCGGGACTATAAATGAGCAGTTCTTC; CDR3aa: CASSSGTINEQFF
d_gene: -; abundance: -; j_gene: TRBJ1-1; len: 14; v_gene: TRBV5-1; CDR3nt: TGCGCCAGCAGCTTGACCGGGGGGAACACTGAAGCTTTCTTT; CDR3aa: CASSLTGGNTEAFF
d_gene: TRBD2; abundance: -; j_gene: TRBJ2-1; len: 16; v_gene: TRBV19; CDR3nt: TGTGCCAGTAGTATAAGAAGCGGGAGAACATGGAATGAGCAGTTCTTC; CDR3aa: CASSIRSGRTWNEQFF
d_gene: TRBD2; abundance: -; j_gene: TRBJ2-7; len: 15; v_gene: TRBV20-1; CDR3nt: TGCAGTGCTAGTGCTAGCGGGAGGGCGACCTACGAGCAGTACTTC; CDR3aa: CSASASGRATYEQYF
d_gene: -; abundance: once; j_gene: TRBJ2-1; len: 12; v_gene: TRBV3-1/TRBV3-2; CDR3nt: TGTGCCAGCAGCCAGACAGGCAATGAGCAGTTCTTC; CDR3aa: CASSQTGNEQFF
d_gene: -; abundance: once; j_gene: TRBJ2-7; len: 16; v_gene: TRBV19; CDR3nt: TGTGCCAGTAGGCAGGCCGGACAACCAACGAACTACGAGCAGTACTTC; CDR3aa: CASRQAGQPTNYEQYF
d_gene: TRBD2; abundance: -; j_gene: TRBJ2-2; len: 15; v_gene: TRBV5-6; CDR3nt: TGTGCCAGCACCCGACTAGCGGGAGGGGTCGGGGAGCTGTTTTTT; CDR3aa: CASTRLAGGVGELFF
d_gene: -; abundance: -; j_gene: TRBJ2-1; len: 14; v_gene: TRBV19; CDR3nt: TGTGCCAGTAGCTGGCAGAACTCCTACAATGAGCAGTTCTTC; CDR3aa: CASSWQNSYNEQFF
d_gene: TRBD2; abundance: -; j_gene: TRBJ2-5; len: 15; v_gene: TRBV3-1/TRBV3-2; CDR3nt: TGTGCCAGCACCGGGACTAGCGGGGCCCAAGAGACCCAGTACTTC; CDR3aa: CASTGTSGAQETQYF
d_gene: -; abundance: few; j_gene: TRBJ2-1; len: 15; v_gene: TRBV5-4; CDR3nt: TGTGCCAGCAACCCCCAACTGGCGGCTGCTAATGAGCAGTTCTTC; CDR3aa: CASNPQLAAANEQFF
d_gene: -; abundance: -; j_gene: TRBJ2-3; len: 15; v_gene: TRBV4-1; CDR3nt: TGCGCCAGCAGCCCACTCGGACTGGAAGGGGATACGCAGTATTTT; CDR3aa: CASSPLGLEGDTQYF
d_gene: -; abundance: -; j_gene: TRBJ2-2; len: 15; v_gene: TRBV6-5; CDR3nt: TGTGCCAGCAGTTACTCATGGGGGGCGGCCGGGGAGCTGTTTTTT; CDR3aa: CASSYSWGAAGELFF
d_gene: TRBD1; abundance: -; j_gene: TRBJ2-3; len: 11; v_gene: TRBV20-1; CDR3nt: TGCAGTGCTTTCGACCGGGACAGGGGGTATTTT; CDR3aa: CSAFDRDRGYF
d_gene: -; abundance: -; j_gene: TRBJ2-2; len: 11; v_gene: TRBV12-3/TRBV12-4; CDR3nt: TGTGCCAGCAGGTTGGAGGGGGAGCTGTTTTTT; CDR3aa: CASRLEGELFF
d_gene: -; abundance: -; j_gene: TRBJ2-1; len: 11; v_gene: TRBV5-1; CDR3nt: TGCGCCAGCAGCTTGTACAGTGAGCAGTTCTTC; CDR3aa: CASSLYSEQFF
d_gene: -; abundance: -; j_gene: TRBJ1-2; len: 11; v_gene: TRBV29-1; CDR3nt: TGCAGCGCCCGCAGCAACTATGGCTACACCTTC; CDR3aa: CSARSNYGYTF
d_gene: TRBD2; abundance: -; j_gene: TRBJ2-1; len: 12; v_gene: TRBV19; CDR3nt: TGTGCCAGTAGTCGACTAGCGGGAGTAGTGTTCTTC; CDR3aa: CASSRLAGVVFF
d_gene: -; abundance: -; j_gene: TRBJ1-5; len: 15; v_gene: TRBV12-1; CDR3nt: TGTGCCAGCAGCGCCGGGACAGGGGGGGATCAGCCCCAGCATTTT; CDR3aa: CASSAGTGGDQPQHF
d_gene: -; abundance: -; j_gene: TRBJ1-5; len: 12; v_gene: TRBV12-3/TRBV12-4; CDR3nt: TGTGCCAGCAGTTTGAGGGGTCAGCCCCAGCATTTT; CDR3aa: CASSLRGQPQHF
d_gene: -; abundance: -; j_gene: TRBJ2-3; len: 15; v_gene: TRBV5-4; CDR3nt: TGTGCCTCCCACCCAACCCGGCAGGCCACAGATACGCAGTATTTT; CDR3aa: CASHPTRQATDTQYF
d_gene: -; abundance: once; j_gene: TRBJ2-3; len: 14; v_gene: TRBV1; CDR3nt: TGCACCAGCAGCCAAACCTCTAGGACAGATACGCAGTATTTT; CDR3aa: CTSSQTSRTDTQYF
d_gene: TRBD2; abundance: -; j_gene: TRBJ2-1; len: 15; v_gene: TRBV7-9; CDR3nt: TGTGCCAGCAGCCCAGGACTAGCGGGGCCCAATGAGCAGTTCTTC; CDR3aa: CASSPGLAGPNEQFF
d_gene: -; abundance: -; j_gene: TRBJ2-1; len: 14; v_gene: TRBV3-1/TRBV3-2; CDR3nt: TGTGCCAGCAGCCATTTAGGCGGTGGCAATTGGCAGTTCTTC; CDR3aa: CASSHLGGGNWQFF
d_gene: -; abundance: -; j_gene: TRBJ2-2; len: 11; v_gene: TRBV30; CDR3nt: TGTGCCTGGAGCTTCACCGGGGAGCTGTTTTTT; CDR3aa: CAWSFTGELFF
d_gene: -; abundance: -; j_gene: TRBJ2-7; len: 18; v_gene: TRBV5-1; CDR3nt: TGCGCCAGCAGCTTGGCAGGGCTAGCGGAGGGGGTCTCCTACGAGCAGTACTTC; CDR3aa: CASSLAGLAEGVSYEQYF
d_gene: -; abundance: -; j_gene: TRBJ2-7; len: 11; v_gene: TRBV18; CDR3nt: TGTGCCAGCTCGGGGCGGTACGAGCAGTACTTC; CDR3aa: CASSGRYEQYF
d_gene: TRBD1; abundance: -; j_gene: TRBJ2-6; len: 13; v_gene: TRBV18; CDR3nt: TGTGCCAGCTCACCACCGTCGGGACAGGGAAGGACTTTC; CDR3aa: CASSPPSGQGRTF
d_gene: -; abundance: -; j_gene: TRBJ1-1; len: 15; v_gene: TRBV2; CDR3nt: TGTGCCAGCAGTAGAAAACCCATGATGAACACTGAAGCTTTCTTT; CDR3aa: CASSRKPMMNTEAFF
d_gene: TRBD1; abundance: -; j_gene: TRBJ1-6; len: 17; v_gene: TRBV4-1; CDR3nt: TGCGCCAGCAGCCAAGGAGGACAGGGCTCCTATAATTCACCCCTCCACTTT; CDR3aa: CASSQGGQGSYNSPLHF
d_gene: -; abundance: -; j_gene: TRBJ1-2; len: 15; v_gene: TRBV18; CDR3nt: TGTGCCAGCTCACCACCTCCAGGACCTAACTATGGCTACACCTTC; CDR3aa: CASSPPPGPNYGYTF
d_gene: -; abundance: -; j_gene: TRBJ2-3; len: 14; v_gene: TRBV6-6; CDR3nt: TGTGCCAGCAGTTACTCTCAGGGTCCAGATACGCAGTATTTT; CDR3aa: CASSYSQGPDTQYF
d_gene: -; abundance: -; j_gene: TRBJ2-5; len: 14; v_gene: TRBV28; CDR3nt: TGTGCCAGCGGGAAAAGTGGGGCTTGGGAGACCCAGTACTTC; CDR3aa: CASGKSGAWETQYF
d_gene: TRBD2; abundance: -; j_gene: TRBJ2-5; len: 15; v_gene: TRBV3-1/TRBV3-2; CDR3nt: TGTGCCAGCAGACCCGTAGCGGGAGGTGTTGAGACCCAGTACTTC; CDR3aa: CASRPVAGGVETQYF
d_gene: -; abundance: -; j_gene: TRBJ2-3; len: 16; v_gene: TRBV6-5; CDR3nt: TGTGCCAGCAGTTACAGACCGGGGACATCTCTAGATACGCAGTATTTT; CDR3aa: CASSYRPGTSLDTQYF
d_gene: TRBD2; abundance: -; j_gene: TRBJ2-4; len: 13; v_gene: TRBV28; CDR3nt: TGTGCCAGCAGGGGACTAGCCACGAACATTCAGTACTTC; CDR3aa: CASRGLATNIQYF
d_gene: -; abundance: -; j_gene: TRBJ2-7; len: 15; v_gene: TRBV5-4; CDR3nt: TGTGCCAGCAGCTCTCTGGGGGGTGGCCCCTACGAGCAGTACTTC; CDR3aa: CASSSLGGGPYEQYF
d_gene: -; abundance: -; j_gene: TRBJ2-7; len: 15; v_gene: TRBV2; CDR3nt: TGTGCCAGCAAAGAACAGCGGTGGGATTCCTACGAGCAGTACTTC; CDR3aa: CASKEQRWDSYEQYF
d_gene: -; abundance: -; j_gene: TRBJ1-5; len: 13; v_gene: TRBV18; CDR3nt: TGTGCCAGCTCACCCGGCAGCAATCAGCCCCAGCATTTT; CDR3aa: CASSPGSNQPQHF
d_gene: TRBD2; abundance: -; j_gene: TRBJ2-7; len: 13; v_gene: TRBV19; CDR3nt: TGTGCCAGTAGTCCGGGACTAGTCGACGAGCAGTACTTC; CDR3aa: CASSPGLVDEQYF